Shown below are 10 T cell receptor beta chains from a single sample sequenced in a study of blood T cell repertoires in COVID-19. TCRdb keeps only in-frame clones here, not all; method: immunoSEQ multiplex PCR. The sample shows 200,000 to 250,000 clones, 84% of them seen only once. The sequenced sample was PBMCs or T cells enriched from blood (not recorded which). These receptors came from a man aged 55 to 69 who had recovered from COVID-19.

The chain couples TRBV7-3 to TRBJ2-1; TRBD2 matches 15 bases. Per germline, CDR1 SGHTA and CDR2 FQGTGA. The CDR3 is 21 amino acids. Trimming took 0 bases from V and 0 from J; bases not matched to a gene: 9. This CDR3 reads CASSLTGLGLAGGLSYNEQFF. The CDR3 bases are TGTGCCAGCAGCTTAACGGGACTGGGACTAGCGGGGGGCCTCTCCTACAATGAGCAGTTCTTC.

A few counts support this clone. The chain links TRBV3-1 (or the pseudogene TRBV3-2) to TRBJ1-3; D gene unclear. V was trimmed by 3 bases and J by 1 base, leaving 10 bases between them. Germline assignment: CDR1 LGHDT and CDR2 YNNKEL (reference sequence). This CDR3 spans 15 amino acids. The CDR3 sequence is CASSQTRRSGNTIYF. In DNA form, the CDR3 reads TGTGCCAGCAGCCAGACGAGGCGATCTGGAAACACCATATATTTT.

The chain is built from TRBV18 and TRBJ2-7; 9 positions match TRBD1. This CDR3 is 15 amino acids long. J lost 5 bases, V lost 4 bases, and 9 bases had no gene match. CDR1 and CDR2 (germline): KGHSH, LQKENI. CDR3 amino acids: CASSHSWTGADEQYF. CDR3 in DNA: TGTGCCAGCTCACACAGCTGGACAGGGGCGGACGAGCAGTACTTC.

The genes are TRBV6-2 or TRBV6-3 and TRBJ1-2; 12 bases align to TRBD1. Trimming at V came to 6 bases and at J to 3 bases, leaving 11 bases not matched to a gene. This CDR3 is built from 17 residues. Germline assignment: CDR1 MNHEY and CDR2 SVGEGT. In DNA, the CDR3 is TGTGCCAGCAGCCTACGGGGGACAGGGGGCGCACACTATGGCTACACCTTC. Its protein is CASSLRGTGGAHYGYTF.

The gene calls are TRBV7-2 and TRBJ2-7, with D possibly matching TRBD1 (6 bases). The length of the CDR3 is 13 residues. The germline gives CDR1 SGHTA, CDR2 FQGNSA. V was trimmed by 8 bases and J by 2 bases, leaving 13 bases between them. The CDR3 loop is CASQNRATYEQYF. Written as DNA, the CDR3 is TGTGCCAGCCAAAACAGGGCCACCTACGAGCAGTACTTC.

The gene calls are TRBV24-1 and TRBJ1-2; 7 bases are a match to TRBD1. V lost 2 bases and J lost 5; bases outside the gene matches: 1. The CDR3 consists of 13 residues. CDR1 and CDR2 (germline): KGHDR, SFDVKD. In DNA, the CDR3 is TGTGCCACCAGTGATTACAGGGGTTATGGCTACACCTTC. Amino acids: CATSDYRGYGYTF.

The rearrangement links TRBV2 to TRBJ1-2; D not certain. Trimming took 4 bases from V and 6 from J, leaving 18 bases between them. CDR1 and CDR2 from the germline V gene are SNHLY and FYNNEI. The length of the CDR3 is 15 residues. The CDR3 bases are TGTGCCAGCAGTGTTCCCTCAGAGGTCCACCATGGCTACACCTTC. It translates to CASSVPSEVHHGYTF.

This chain joins TRBV6-1 and TRBJ1-2; 7 nucleotides agree with TRBD1. The V gene's germline CDR1 is MNHNS and CDR2 SASEGT. V was pared by 1 base and J by 4 bases, with 3 bases of the junction left unmatched. This CDR3 spans 14 amino acids. DNA for the CDR3: TGTGCCAGCAGTGAAGGGGGGACAGTCTATGGCTACACCTTC. Its translation: CASSEGGTVYGYTF.

This sequence joins TRBV6-5 and TRBJ1-3; the D gene is possibly TRBD1 (6 bases). The CDR3 covers 14 residues. Trimming took off 6 bases at V and 0 bases at J, with 9 bases between the two ends. Germline V gene lookup returns CDR1 MNHEY and CDR2 SVGAGI. The CDR3: CASRTGISGNTIYF. The CDR3 DNA follows: TGTGCCAGCAGGACAGGAATCTCTGGAAACACCATATATTTT.

The V and J genes are TRBV5-1 and TRBJ2-7; 10 bases match TRBD2. Germline values: CDR1 SGHRS, CDR2 YFSETQ. The length of the CDR3 is 15 residues. Trimming removed 3 bases from V and 1 base from J; junction bases left unmatched: 4. CDR3 nucleotides: TGCGCCAGCAGCTCGCTAGCGGGGGCTTCCTACGAGCAGTACTTC. Translation gives CASSSLAGASYEQYF. Complete variable domain (other parts from reference TRBV5-1 and TRBJ2-7): KAGVTQTPRYLIKTRGQQVTLSCSPISGHRSVSWYQQTPGQGLQFLFEYFSETQRNKGNFPGRFSGRQFSNSRSEMNVSTLELGDSALYLCASSSLAGASYEQYFGPGTRLTVT.